The 30 T cell receptor beta chains in this list originate from one sample, sequenced in a study of blood T cell repertoires in COVID-19. Assay used: immunoSEQ multiplex PCR; TCRdb lists only in-frame clones, some missing. The data contain fewer than 250,000 clones, about four fifths of them singletons. Sequencing was carried out using peripheral blood. These receptor sequences come from an older woman with COVID-19, enrolled during active disease.

This chain uses TRBV5-1 with TRBJ2-5; 7 bases are a match to TRBD1. Trimming cost V 4 bases and J 1 base; bases outside gene matches: 7. Germline-derived CDR1 and CDR2 are SGHRS and YFSETQ. The CDR3 consists of 15 residues. The chain's CDR3 is CASSTGQVAQETQYF. For the CDR3, the DNA is TGCGCCAGCAGCACTGGACAGGTTGCCCAAGAGACCCAGTACTTC.

This chain connects TRBV28 to TRBJ2-1, with TRBD1 matching 8 bases. The CDR3 consists of 16 residues. V lost 2 bases, J lost 4 bases, and 7 bases stayed unmatched. Germline V CDR1 and CDR2: MDHEN, SYDVKM. CDR3: CASSLAEGTGYNEQFF. The CDR3 DNA reads TGTGCCAGCAGTTTAGCTGAGGGGACAGGTTACAATGAGCAGTTCTTC.

This clone was detected only a few times. This chain joins TRBV19 and TRBJ1-5, with D maybe TRBD1 (6 bases). Between the trimmed V and J ends, which lost 6 bases and 9 bases, there was a span of 18 bases. Germline CDR1 reads LNHDA; CDR2 reads SQIVND (reference sequence). CDR3 size: 14 residues. CDR3 sequence (DNA): TGTGCCAGTAGGCCAGGGGTGGCCAAGGGGCCCCAGCATTTT. Its translation: CASRPGVAKGPQHF.

There are many counts of this clone. The chain couples TRBV3-1 (or the pseudogene TRBV3-2) to TRBJ2-5, with D possibly TRBD2 on 7 matching bases. CDR3 length: 16 residues. Germline V gives CDR1 LGHDT, CDR2 YNNKEL (reference sequence). Trimming shortened V by 0 bases and J by 4 bases, and 15 bases separated the two germline ends. The CDR3 region is CASSQDQIGGLETQYF. The DNA of the CDR3 is TGTGCCAGCAGCCAAGATCAAATCGGGGGGCTAGAGACCCAGTACTTC.

The rearrangement uses TRBV11-2 and TRBJ2-7, with D possibly being TRBD2 (6 bases). Germline CDR1 reads SGHAT; CDR2 reads FQNNGV. Trimming cost V 5 bases and J 2 bases, with 7 bases left between them. The CDR3 runs to 12 residues. In DNA, the CDR3 is TGTGCCAGCAGCGGCGGGGCCTACGAGCAGTACGTC. This codes for CASSGGAYEQYV.

The chain has TRBV19 and TRBJ2-2, with 11 bases matching TRBD1. With 9 bases clipped from V and 6 bases from J, the junction kept 3 bases outside the gene matches. Germline CDR1 LNHDA, CDR2 SQIVND (reference sequence). The CDR3 has 13 residues. CDR3 region: CASTDRGPGELFF. Here the CDR3 DNA reads TGTGCCAGCACGGACAGGGGGCCCGGGGAGCTGTTTTTT.

The chain uses TRBV29-1 and TRBJ2-3, with 7 bases that match TRBD2. The CDR3 spans 13 residues. J gave up 3 bases and V 3 bases, and 3 bases lay outside the gene matches. The germline CDR1 and CDR2 sequences are SQVTM and ANQGSEA. CDR3 region: CSVDERGTDTQYF. The CDR3 coding sequence is TGCAGCGTTGATGAGCGGGGTACAGATACGCAGTATTTT.

This chain uses TRBV19 with TRBJ1-1; tentatively, D is TRBD1 (6 bases). The V end lost 4 bases, the J end lost 5 bases, and 17 bases lay between the germline ends. Germline-derived CDR1 and CDR2 are LNHDA and SQIVND (reference sequence). This CDR3 region has 15 residues. The CDR3 region has the DNA TGTGCCAGTAGTAGGACAGAGGGATTTAGAACTGAAGCTTTCTTT. Translating it yields CASSRTEGFRTEAFF.

The gene calls are TRBV6-5 and TRBJ1-2, with D perhaps matching TRBD1 (6 bases). Germline CDR1 reads MNHEY; CDR2 reads SVGAGI. V was trimmed by 6 bases and J by 3 bases, leaving 14 bases between them. The CDR3 spans 14 residues. DNA for the CDR3: TGTGCCAGCAGAGACAGGTCCCGGGACTATGGCTACACCTTC. It specifies CASRDRSRDYGYTF.

The rearrangement uses TRBV7-9 and TRBJ2-1, with 11 bases matching TRBD1. V was pared by 5 bases and J by 10 bases, with 10 bases of the junction left unmatched. CDR1 is SEHNR, CDR2 FQNEAQ, per germline (reference sequence). The CDR3 totals 15 residues. The CDR3 spells CASSLTGQGADEQFF. The CDR3 coding sequence is TGTGCCAGCAGCCTCACCGGACAGGGGGCGGACGAGCAGTTCTTC. Variable domain in full (rest from reference TRBV7-9 and TRBJ2-1): DTGVSQNPRHKITKRGQNVTFRCDPISEHNRLYWYRQTLGQGPEFLTYFQNEAQLEKSRLLSDRFSAERPKGSFSTLEIQRTEQGDSAMYLCASSLTGQGADEQFFGPGTRLTVL.

The J gene is TRBJ1-2, the V gene TRBV28; 8 bases map to TRBD1. In germline, CDR1 is MDHEN, CDR2 SYDVKM. This CDR3 has 15 residues. V shed 1 base, J shed 4 bases, and the junction held 5 bases outside the gene matches. For the CDR3, the DNA is TGTGCCAGCAGTTTATCGGTCAGGGGGCTCTATGGCTACACCTTC. Its protein is CASSLSVRGLYGYTF.

The CDR3 DNA follows: TGTGCCAGCATGGAGGGCGACTCCTACGAGCAGTACTTC. Encoded protein: CASMEGDSYEQYF. V and J are TRBV28 and TRBJ2-7; TRBD2 might be the D (6 bases). The CDR3 runs to 13 residues. Looked up from germline, CDR1 is MDHEN and CDR2 is SYDVKM. V lost 7 bases and J lost 0, with 10 bases in between.

The chain combines TRBV12-3 or TRBV12-4 with TRBJ1-2; D gene uncertain. V was pared by 3 bases and J by 6 bases, with 8 bases between. CDR3 size: 12 residues. CDR3 sequence reads: CASSLVPDGYTF. The CDR3 region has the DNA TGTGCCAGCAGTTTGGTCCCAGATGGCTACACCTTC.

The V and J genes are TRBV29-1 and TRBJ2-7, with 8 bases lining up with TRBD1. Trimming took 3 bases from V and 5 from J; bases not matched to a gene: 9. The CDR3 spans 14 residues. The germline gives CDR1 SQVTM, CDR2 ANQGSEA. The chain's CDR3 is CSVESGQGLNEQYF. CDR3 bases: TGCAGCGTTGAGAGCGGACAGGGATTGAACGAGCAGTACTTC.

V usage is TRBV3-1 (or the pseudogene TRBV3-2) and J usage is TRBJ1-2; TRBD1 is a possible D gene (6 bases). Per the germline V gene, CDR1 is LGHDT and CDR2 is YNNKEL (reference sequence). V lost 2 bases to trimming and J lost 2 bases, with 24 bases between them. This CDR3 spans 19 amino acids. CDR3: CASSQLPPTGAPPNYGYTF. The CDR3 nucleotides read TGTGCCAGCAGCCAACTTCCTCCGACAGGCGCACCTCCGAACTATGGCTACACCTTC.

The sample holds one count of this clone. This chain joins TRBV6-5 and TRBJ1-2; the D is unclear. The CDR3 is 14 residues long. CDR1 is MNHEY and CDR2 is SVGAGI in the germline V gene. Trimming pared 4 bases from V and 4 bases from J, leaving 13 bases between. The CDR3 loop reads CASSLRNTIYGYTF. The CDR3 DNA reads as TGTGCCAGCAGTTTGCGGAATACTATCTATGGCTACACCTTC.

The CDR3 here is CASSRGGTDTQYF. The CDR3 region has the DNA TGCGCCAGCAGCCGAGGTGGCACAGATACGCAGTATTTT. The J gene is TRBJ2-3, the V gene TRBV4-3; the D is unclear. The CDR3 spans 13 residues. CDR1 is LGHNA and CDR2 is YSLEER in the germline V gene. V was cut by 4 bases and J by 1 base, with 6 bases left in between.

The chain joins TRBV28 to TRBJ2-5; TRBD2 agrees at 11 bases. The length of the CDR3 is 17 residues. The trim removed 5 bases at V and 4 bases at J, leaving 12 bases unmatched. In germline, CDR1 is MDHEN, CDR2 SYDVKM. The CDR3 sequence: CASSPYQLAGDLETQYF. The CDR3 DNA is TGTGCCAGCAGTCCCTACCAACTAGCGGGAGATCTAGAGACCCAGTACTTC.

The chain is built from TRBV27 and TRBJ2-7; 11 bases fit TRBD1. After removal of 5 bases from V and 7 bases from J, the junction contained 13 bases not matched to a gene. Germline assignment: CDR1 MNHEY and CDR2 SMNVEV (reference sequence). The CDR3 length is 16 residues. The CDR3: CASSPQGQGGAREQYF. The CDR3 DNA follows: TGTGCCAGCAGTCCACAGGGACAGGGGGGGGCGAGAGAGCAGTACTTC.

This chain joins TRBV7-3 and TRBJ2-3; 8 bases map to TRBD2. Germline V gene data show CDR1 as SGHTA and CDR2 as FQGTGA. Trimming removed 5 bases from V and 0 bases from J; junction bases left unmatched: 13. This CDR3 has 18 amino acids. The CDR3: CASSPLGLGGGSTDTQYF. The CDR3 coding sequence is TGTGCCAGCAGCCCGCTCGGGTTGGGCGGGGGGAGCACAGATACGCAGTATTTT.

The chain has TRBV11-2 and TRBJ2-5, with a tentative D call TRBD2 (6 bases). V was shortened by 1 base and J by 0 bases, with 15 bases between the two germline ends. The CDR3 is 17 amino acids. The germline gives CDR1 SGHAT, CDR2 FQNNGV. This CDR3 reads CASSLGLAHPNQETQYF. In nucleotides, the CDR3 is TGTGCCAGCAGCTTAGGCCTAGCGCATCCTAACCAAGAGACCCAGTACTTC.

A word on this clone: The junction departs from germline at one end; a sequencing error may be responsible. The CDR3 loop reads CARSGRVSAEAFF. The DNA of the CDR3 is TGTGCCCGGAGTGGCAGGGTAAGCGCTGAAGCTTTCTTT. The V gene is TRBV30, the J gene TRBJ1-1, with D tentatively TRBD1 (5 bases). This CDR3 has 13 residues. Germline-derived CDR1 and CDR2 are GTSNPN and SVGIG (reference sequence).

V gene TRBV9 combines with J gene TRBJ2-7; the D gene is possibly TRBD1 (5 bases). The V end lost 0 bases, the J end lost 5 bases, and 15 bases lay between the germline ends. The CDR3 covers 15 residues. Germline CDR1 and CDR2: SGDLS and YYNGEE. The CDR3: CASSVAPGLMDEQYF. In nucleotides, the CDR3 is TGTGCCAGCAGCGTAGCACCAGGGCTTATGGACGAGCAGTACTTC.

This clone was counted only a few times. The chain combines TRBV30 with TRBJ1-4, with a possible D match to TRBD1 (6 bases). Trimming left V 3 bases short and J 5 bases short, with 19 bases between. This CDR3 has 16 residues. Germline assignment: CDR1 GTSNPN and CDR2 SVGIG (reference sequence). The CDR3 loop is CAWRLQGVERNEKLFF. In nucleotides, the CDR3 is TGTGCCTGGAGGTTACAGGGAGTGGAGAGAAATGAAAAACTGTTTTTT.

The CDR3 DNA reads TGTGCCAGCAGCTTGGGACTAGCGGGAGTTAGTGAGCAGTTCTTC. Residues: CASSLGLAGVSEQFF. The chain carries TRBV7-6 and TRBJ2-1; TRBD2 agrees at 14 bases. There are 15 residues in the CDR3. Germline lookup yields CDR1 SGHVS and CDR2 FNYEAQ. V gave up 3 bases and J gave up 9 bases; unmatched junction bases: 4.

This clone was recorded a few times. The chain links TRBV5-1 to TRBJ1-1, with 7 bases fitting TRBD1. Unmatched junction bases numbered 3, after V lost 4 bases and J lost 0 bases. This CDR3 comprises 14 residues. The germline CDR1 and CDR2 sequences are SGHRS and YFSETQ. CDR3 sequence reads: CASSLDRVNTEAFF. The CDR3 DNA is TGCGCCAGCAGCCTTGACAGGGTGAACACTGAAGCTTTCTTT.

In this sample, this clone turned up a few times. The CDR3 nucleotides read TGTGCCAGTAGTAACCTGGGACAGGGAGATGGCTACACCTTC. Translation: CASSNLGQGDGYTF. V gene TRBV19 combines with J gene TRBJ1-2, with TRBD1 matching over 9 bases. The V gene's germline CDR1 is LNHDA and CDR2 SQIVND (reference sequence). This CDR3 has 14 residues. V gave up 4 bases and J gave up 6 bases; unmatched junction bases: 6.

V and J are TRBV14 and TRBJ2-7; D not certain. V lost 1 base, J lost 6 bases, and 13 bases lay in between. The germline V gene has CDR1 SGHDN and CDR2 FVKESK. The CDR3 is 14 amino acids. The CDR3 nucleotides read TGTGCCAGCAGCCAAGGACATCCCAGAACCGAGCAGTACTTC. It translates to CASSQGHPRTEQYF.

This chain connects TRBV5-1 to TRBJ1-1; D perhaps matches TRBD1 (5 bases). Trimming removed 1 base from V and 1 base from J, with 11 bases in between. CDR1 SGHRS and CDR2 YFSETQ come from the germline V gene. The CDR3 has 15 residues. The CDR3 reads CASSLLDTRNTEAFF. CDR3 DNA: TGCGCCAGCAGCTTGTTGGACACCCGGAACACTGAAGCTTTCTTT.

This clone has just one count. The CDR3 sequence is CASSLGRAQETQYF. The DNA for the CDR3 is TGTGCCAGCAGCTTGGGGAGGGCCCAAGAGACCCAGTACTTC. The genes are TRBV7-2 and TRBJ2-5; the match to TRBD2 covers 7 bases. Per germline, CDR1 SGHTA and CDR2 FQGNSA. The CDR3 is 14 residues long. With V trimmed by 3 bases and J by 1 base, 2 bases remained unmatched.